One sample yielded the 23 T cell receptor beta chains listed below, sequenced in a study of T-cell memory formation after mild COVID-19 (dated by TCRdb to about 2021). The library came from 5' RACE. Instrument on record: Illumina NovaSeq 6000. The public reads were reprocessed in TCRdb via fastp at Q25 and MiXCR, keeping in-frame beta chains. Entries that share a CDR3 protein sequence are merged under the most common genes and DNA. Counted in this sample were 350,000 or so distinct CDR3 sequences; under 25% of them appeared once. The ten largest clones take up about 21% of the sample. Sequences were obtained from PBMCs or a T cell subset sorted from them (not recorded which). All receptors come from a man between 18 and 29 years old who had mild COVID-19 (a few samples of this study predate the infection). The sample titles of this study are shuffled in the database, so cell type and time point are left out; the donor was told from shared clones.

The V call is TRBV19, the J call TRBJ2-1; 7 nucleotides align to TRBD2. Germline V gene lookup returns CDR1 LNHDA and CDR2 SQIVND (reference sequence). V gave up 1 base and J gave up 5 bases; unmatched junction bases: 2. This CDR3 contains 14 residues. CDR3 nucleotides: TGTGCCAGTAGTATAGCGGGGGGTCACAATGAGCAGTTCTTC. Its translation: CASSIAGGHNEQFF.

This clonotype was seen at least ten times. The chain couples TRBV7-2 to TRBJ2-7, with TRBD1 matching 8 bases. This CDR3 has 13 amino acids. The V gene's germline CDR1 is SGHTA and CDR2 FQGNSA. V gave up 5 bases and J gave up 4 bases; unmatched junction bases: 4. CDR3 sequence: CASSPRTGYEQYF. Written as DNA, the CDR3 is TGTGCCAGCAGCCCCCGGACAGGGTACGAGCAGTACTTC.

The V and J genes are TRBV12-3 or TRBV12-4 and TRBJ1-5; 7 bases are shared with TRBD1. V lost 5 bases, J lost 6 bases, and 4 bases stayed unmatched. CDR3 length equals 13 residues. The CDR3 DNA follows: TGTGCCAGCAGTCTGACAGGGATTCAGCCCCAGCATTTT. Translation gives CASSLTGIQPQHF.

This clonotype was counted a few times. The chain links TRBV12-3 or TRBV12-4 to TRBJ2-3, with 9 bases fitting TRBD1. The CDR3 extends over 19 amino acids. Trimming took 4 bases from V and 4 from J; bases not matched to a gene: 18. In DNA, the CDR3 is TGTGCCAGCAGTTCCGGGACAGGGTTGTACACCACAATATCAGATACGCAGTATTTT. It yields the protein CASSSGTGLYTTISDTQYF.

The J gene is TRBJ2-7, the V gene TRBV21-1; TRBD2 is the table's D call and was not checked against the DNA. TRBV21-1 constitutes a pseudogene. The CDR3 is 15 residues long. The CDR3 spells CASWAGPGTTYEQYV. CDR3 coding DNA: TGTGCCAGCTGGGCTGGGCCGGGGACCACGTACGAGCAGTACGTC.

This clonotype was detected many times. CDR3 amino acids: CASSPSSFGETQYF. DNA for the CDR3: TGTGCCAGCAGCCCCTCTAGTTTCGGAGAGACCCAGTACTTC. This chain uses TRBV7-3 with TRBJ2-5; D gene unclear. This CDR3 has 14 amino acids. Germline lookup yields CDR1 SGHTA and CDR2 FQGTGA. V was pared by 5 bases and J by 4 bases, with 14 bases between.

The genes are TRBV5-6 and TRBJ2-7; TRBD1 matches 10 bases. The CDR3 is 16 residues long. After removal of 0 bases from V and 5 bases from J, the junction contained 8 bases not matched to a gene. CDR1 and CDR2 from the germline V gene are SGHDT and YYEEEE. The CDR3 loop is CASSLGPGTGADEQYV. CDR3 DNA sequence: TGTGCCAGCAGCTTGGGGCCCGGGACAGGGGCGGACGAGCAGTACGTC.

This clonotype was counted only a few times. V gene TRBV20-1 combines with J gene TRBJ2-3; 10 nucleotides align to TRBD1. In germline, CDR1 is DFQATT, CDR2 SNEGSKA (reference sequence). The ends lost 1 base at V and 6 bases at J; junction bases unmatched: 4. This CDR3 is 14 amino acids long. CDR3 in amino acids: CSARGQGAWDTQYF. DNA for the CDR3: TGCAGTGCTAGAGGACAGGGGGCGTGGGATACGCAGTATTTT.

This clonotype was seen only a few times. V and J are TRBV4-2 and TRBJ2-2; D is uncertain. There are 14 residues in the CDR3. Germline V lookup: CDR1 LGHNA, CDR2 YNFKEQ. With 1 base removed from V and 5 bases from J, the gap between germline ends came to 8 bases. CDR3 nucleotides: TGTGCCAGCAGCCAAGGGGCCCTAACCGGGGAGCTGTTTTTT. This encodes CASSQGALTGELFF.

The V gene is TRBV7-2, the J gene TRBJ1-1, with unresolved D. V was pared by 5 bases and J by 0 bases, with 19 bases between. Germline values: CDR1 SGHTA, CDR2 FQGNSA. The CDR3 is 17 amino acids. The CDR3 nucleotides read TGTGCCAGCAGCACCAGCGTCCGGACGCCCATGAACACTGAAGCTTTCTTT. It specifies CASSTSVRTPMNTEAFF. The variable domain in full, with the rest retrieved from reference TRBV7-2 and TRBJ1-1, is GAGVSQSPSNKVTEKGKDVELRCDPISGHTALYWYRQSLGQGLEFLIYFQGNSAPDKSGLPSDRFSAERTGGSVSTLTIQRTQQEDSAVYLCASSTSVRTPMNTEAFFGQGTRLTVV.

V gene TRBV6-5 combines with J gene TRBJ2-7; possibly TRBD2 for D (5 bases). V shed 2 bases and J shed 7 bases, with 15 bases lying between them. The length of the CDR3 is 14 residues. Germline assignment: CDR1 MNHEY and CDR2 SVGAGI. The CDR3 nucleotides are TGTGCCAGCAGTTACGGTCGGGGTGCGAGGGAGCAGTACTTC. It codes for CASSYGRGAREQYF.

The chain is built from TRBV7-6 and TRBJ2-5; unclear D gene. The germline gives CDR1 SGHVS, CDR2 FNYEAQ. This CDR3 comprises 13 residues. V dropped 7 bases and J dropped 1 base, with 10 bases sitting between them. CDR3 protein: CASTLGTQETQYF. The CDR3 DNA follows: TGTGCCAGCACCCTTGGAACCCAAGAGACCCAGTACTTC.

CDR3 loop: CASSPQHRAGYEQYF. CDR3 DNA: TGTGCCAGCTCACCACAGCACAGAGCGGGCTACGAGCAGTACTTC. The chain carries TRBV18 and TRBJ2-7, with D perhaps matching TRBD2 (6 bases). V shed 1 base and J shed 3 bases, with 13 bases lying between them. The CDR3 has 15 amino acids. CDR1 is KGHSH, CDR2 LQKENI, per germline.

This clonotype appeared once. The J gene is TRBJ1-4, the V gene TRBV4-3; 10 bases fit TRBD1. This CDR3 has 15 amino acids. Trimming at V came to 3 bases and at J to 3 bases, leaving 1 base not matched to a gene. Germline CDR1 and CDR2: LGHNA and YSLEER. As DNA, the CDR3 is TGCGCCAGCAGCCAGGGGACAGGGGCTAATGAAAAACTGTTTTTT. Protein product: CASSQGTGANEKLFF.

The chain employs TRBV7-2 and TRBJ2-1, with TRBD2 matching over 7 bases. This CDR3 comprises 14 residues. CDR1 is SGHTA and CDR2 is FQGNSA in the germline V gene. V gave up 2 bases and J gave up 8 bases; unmatched junction bases: 6. DNA for the CDR3: TGTGCCAGCAGCTTATCTCTAGCGGTGGATGAGCAGTTCTTC. Its protein product is CASSLSLAVDEQFF.

This clonotype has a handful of counts. The chain is built from TRBV5-6 and TRBJ1-1, with unresolved D. The germline V and J ends were trimmed by 3 bases and 0 bases, with 9 bases remaining between them. In germline, CDR1 is SGHDT, CDR2 YYEEEE. The CDR3 spans 14 residues. This CDR3 is CASSSDGMNTEAFF. The CDR3 region has the DNA TGTGCCAGCAGCTCGGACGGAATGAACACTGAAGCTTTCTTT.

There are many counts of this clonotype. The chain is built from TRBV28 and TRBJ1-5; no clear D. Trimming removed 4 bases from V and 2 bases from J, with 3 bases in between. This CDR3 is built from 12 residues. CDR1 MDHEN and CDR2 SYDVKM come from the germline V gene. The CDR3 nucleotides are TGTGCCAGCAGTTGGGGCAATCAGCCCCAGCATTTT. Its protein product is CASSWGNQPQHF.

Written as DNA, the CDR3 is TGTGCCAGCAGCTTAGTTGAGGGTTACTCACCCCTCCACTTT. It translates to CASSLVEGYSPLHF. The chain carries TRBV7-8 and TRBJ1-6; D unclear. Trimming cost V 1 base and J 10 bases, with 11 bases left between them. CDR1 is SGHVS, CDR2 FQNEAQ, per germline. The CDR3 covers 14 residues.

The V call is TRBV20-1, the J call TRBJ2-1, with D possibly TRBD2 on 6 matching bases. This CDR3 is built from 12 residues. Trimming shortened V by 6 bases and J by 8 bases, and 14 bases separated the two germline ends. Germline V lookup: CDR1 DFQATT, CDR2 SNEGSKA (reference sequence). This chain's CDR3 is CSALPGVDEQFF. CDR3 coding DNA: TGCAGTGCCCTACCGGGGGTTGATGAGCAGTTCTTC.

The chain combines TRBV15 with TRBJ2-3, with 7 bases identical to TRBD2. This CDR3 region has 15 residues. V shed 0 bases and J 6 bases; nucleotides not matched to a gene: 6. Germline loops: CDR1 LNHNV, CDR2 YYDKDF (reference sequence). CDR3 sequence reads: CATSREAGEYDTQYF. DNA of the CDR3: TGTGCCACCAGCAGAGAGGCGGGGGAGTACGATACGCAGTATTTT.

The chain carries TRBV6-5 and TRBJ1-2; 7 positions match TRBD1. Germline CDR1 MNHEY, CDR2 SVGAGI. With V trimmed by 0 bases and J by 2 bases, 9 bases remained unmatched. The CDR3 runs to 17 residues. The CDR3 DNA sequence: TGTGCCAGCAGTTACTCGACAGGGTTATTGCAAAACTATGGCTACACCTTC. It encodes CASSYSTGLLQNYGYTF.

A few counts support this clonotype. The CDR3 loop reads CASSPSKGRGRQTQYF. DNA for the CDR3: TGCGCCAGCAGCCCTTCCAAGGGGCGGGGGAGGCAGACCCAGTACTTC. The chain links TRBV4-1 to TRBJ2-5, with TRBD2 identical over 7 bases. With 4 bases clipped from V and 6 bases from J, the junction kept 14 bases outside the gene matches. The CDR3 has 16 amino acids. Germline loops: CDR1 MGHRA, CDR2 YSYEKL.

This clonotype was detected a few times. The chain couples TRBV28 to TRBJ2-5, with unresolved D. The CDR3 totals 12 residues. Deletions cut 7 bases from V and 3 bases from J, with 9 bases between. Germline-derived CDR1 and CDR2 are MDHEN and SYDVKM. The CDR3 DNA sequence: TGTGCCAGCATAGGCTGGAAAGAGACCCAGTACTTC. Its protein is CASIGWKETQYF.